This T cell receptor beta chain was profiled in a study of a mutant IDH1 vaccine in newly diagnosed glioma. As for the study in general: There were roughly 60% males and around 38% females among treated patients, whose mean age was approximately 38 years. Most patients had received both radiotherapy and temozolomide, the prior options being radiotherapy, temozolomide, or both.

Time point reported: week 11, during vaccination. With topical imiquimod, each dose of the vaccine consisted of 300 ug of mutant IDH1 20-mer peptide. The V end was cut by 3 bases, the J end by 3 bases, with 9 bases between. This CDR3 has 12 residues. Germline CDR1 reads GTSNPN; CDR2 reads SVGIG (reference sequence). In regard to this clone: Its antigen is unknown.

Only in-frame clones appear in the TCRdb table, and some are missing; sequencing was by immunoSEQ multiplex PCR. The sample includes 45,000 to 60,000 clones, 90% to 95% seen only once; the top ten take around 2.5%. The TCR was taken from a man aged 50-59 years with glioma. J is TRBJ2-7 and V is TRBV30; perhaps TRBD2 as D (6 bases). The specimen comprised PBMCs, sampled from a glioma patient whose treatment included an IDH1 peptide vaccine. The CDR3 DNA reads as TGTGCCTGGAGCCCGGGGGTCTACGAGCAGTACTTC. Translated, it gives CAWSPGVYEQYF. The whole variable domain, remainder taken from reference TRBV30 and TRBJ2-7, is SQTIHQWPATLVQPVGSPLSLECTVEGTSNPNLYWYRQAAGRGLQLLFYSVGIGQISSEVPQNLSASRPQDRQFILSSKKLLLSDSGFYLCAWSPGVYEQYFGPGTRLTVT.